This T cell receptor (beta chain) emerged from a study of cytotoxic CD8 clonotypes in ibrutinib-treated CLL. On the study more broadly: The group held roughly ten relapsed/refractory and fewer than 16 treatment-naive patients, with roughly 17 IGHV unmutated. Mean values per sample were around 270,000 productive templates and more than 90,000 productive rearrangements.

Extraction of around 2 micrograms of genomic DNA from cryopreserved PBMCs supplied material for TCR beta libraries. This CDR3 is 14 amino acids long. V dropped 8 bases and J dropped 2 bases, with 10 bases sitting between them. Germline CDR1 and CDR2: SGHVS and FQNEAQ. Sequencing used immunoSEQ multiplex PCR; TCRdb keeps in-frame clones, though not all of them. This table has over 120,000 clones, over 75% appearing once. The clonotype was recovered from a human donor with chronic lymphocytic leukemia. Sequenced material: PBMCs, taken after 36 months of ibrutinib treatment. The genes are TRBV7-8 and TRBJ2-6; a possible D gene is TRBD2 (6 bases). Written as DNA, the CDR3 is TGTGCCAGCGAGTGGGGGGCTGGGGCCAACGTCCTGACTTTC. Translation gives CASEWGAGANVLTF. The full variable domain, with the rest looked up from reference TRBV7-8 and TRBJ2-6, is GAGVSQSPRYKVAKRGQDVALRCDPISGHVSLFWYQQALGQGPEFLTYFQNEAQLDKSGLPSDRFFAERPEGSVSTLKIQRTQQEDSAVYLCASEWGAGANVLTFGAGSRLTVL.